Below, 8 T cell receptor beta chains from the same sample are listed, as sequenced in a study of T cells in Graves' hyperthyroidism and ophthalmopathy. It was RNA transcripts that yielded the amplified TCR beta CDR3 regions. The HTBI primer set was used in a first-round RT-PCR of the TCR CDR3. Via MiXCR, TCRdb re-called the multiplex PCR reads, giving one row per CDR3 protein. The data show 300,000 to 400,000 distinct CDR3 sequences, with under 25% seen just once and about 50% held by the top ten. What was sequenced was blood. These receptors were taken from a woman aged 50 to 65 with Graves' hyperthyroidism.

This chain links TRBV7-6 with TRBJ1-1; perhaps TRBD1 as D (6 bases). Germline CDR1 and CDR2: SGHVS and FNYEAQ. V was cut by 2 bases and J by 1 base, with 32 bases left in between. CDR3 length: 22 residues. This CDR3 reads CASSLYGDTMAKLSERNTEAFF. The DNA of the CDR3 is TGTGCCAGCAGCTTATACGGGGACACCATGGCCAAACTATCAGAACGGAACACTGAAGCTTTCTTT.

Ten or more counts support this clonotype. V gene TRBV30 combines with J gene TRBJ2-5, with D possibly matching TRBD2 (5 bases). The V end was cut by 2 bases, the J end by 4 bases, with 11 bases between. The CDR3 spans 13 residues. CDR1 is GTSNPN, CDR2 SVGIG, per germline (reference sequence). CDR3 DNA: TGTGCCTGGAGTCCGGGATCGCCAGAGACCCAGTACTTC. Protein product: CAWSPGSPETQYF.

The chain has TRBV20-1 and TRBJ1-5; weak D call: TRBD1 (5 bases). Germline lookup yields CDR1 DFQATT and CDR2 SNEGSKA (reference sequence). This CDR3 is built from 15 residues. V was clipped by 3 bases and J by 1 base, with 13 bases between them. The CDR3 region is CSAREGTFSNQPQHF. The DNA of the CDR3 is TGCAGTGCTAGGGAGGGGACTTTCAGCAATCAGCCCCAGCATTTT.

This clonotype turned up a few times. The gene calls are TRBV7-9 and TRBJ2-3; possible D gene TRBD2, 6 bases. Germline CDR1 is SEHNR and CDR2 is FQNEAQ (reference sequence). This CDR3 contains 15 residues. V shed 3 bases and J shed 1 base, with 11 bases lying between them. The CDR3, as DNA: TGTGCCAGCAGCTTTTCGGGACTGGGCACAGATACGCAGTATTTT. It yields the protein CASSFSGLGTDTQYF.

V usage is TRBV30 and J usage is TRBJ1-1; D call uncertain. Germline lookup yields CDR1 GTSNPN and CDR2 SVGIG (reference sequence). V lost 0 bases and J lost 3, with 8 bases in between. The CDR3 has 13 amino acids. The DNA of the CDR3 is TGTGCCTGGAGTGTAATGACGGACACTGAAGCTTTCTTT. Translating it yields CAWSVMTDTEAFF.

The genes are TRBV6-1 and TRBJ2-1; the match to TRBD2 covers 11 bases. Germline trimming cut 6 bases from V and 8 bases from J; bases unmatched to any gene: 6. Germline V gives CDR1 MNHNS, CDR2 SASEGT. The CDR3 covers 14 residues. In nucleotides, the CDR3 is TGTGCCAGCAGCGAGGGACTAGCGGCCTATGAGCAGTTCTTC. Protein product: CASSEGLAAYEQFF.

This chain uses TRBV6-1 with TRBJ2-3; TRBD2 aligns across 11 bases. J was trimmed by 7 bases and V by 6 bases; bases with no gene match: 12. Germline CDR1 reads MNHNS; CDR2 reads SASEGT. This CDR3 has 16 residues. CDR3 in amino acids: CASSETSGGSINTQYF. CDR3 nucleotide sequence: TGTGCCAGCAGCGAAACTAGCGGGGGAAGCATTAATACGCAGTATTTT.

In its sample, this clonotype was seen many times. The J gene is TRBJ1-2, the V gene TRBV28; tentative D call: TRBD1 (6 bases). The CDR3 covers 13 residues. Germline loops: CDR1 MDHEN, CDR2 SYDVKM. V was trimmed by 6 bases and J by 2 bases, leaving 10 bases between them. The CDR3 DNA reads as TGTGCCAGCAGCCAACAGGGAAACTATGGCTACACCTTC. Translation: CASSQQGNYGYTF.